The entry that follows covers one TCR beta chain sequence. Its antigen is not yet known. Per-nucleotide qualities are absent, and no much larger clonotype sits a single base away. This sample is drawn from a study of PD-L1 blockade in urothelial cancer (dated by TCRdb to the late 2010s). Concerning the study at large: All patients started therapy around 2014 and received atezolizumab 1,200 mg intravenously every 3 weeks. Patients had an ECOG performance status of 0 or 1 and had received between 0 and 3 prior chemotherapy regimens. Somatic, immune and clinical correlates of response to PD-L1 blockade with atezolizumab in urothelial cancer were the focus of an exploratory multi-omic analysis. Twenty-five of 29 patients were males with bladder-origin urothelial cancer, and about 60% of the roughly 30 reported a prior smoking history. Blood samples were analyzed at 3 weeks after treatment start (second dose) and at 6 weeks after treatment start. Durable clinical benefit was defined as progression-free survival longer than 6 months, and TCR features were also tested against progression-free and overall survival. Pretreatment tumor samples, along with matched peripheral blood collected serially before and after atezolizumab treatment, underwent TCR sequencing. Whole exome sequencing and RNA sequencing of pretreatment tumors were performed alongside TCR sequencing in the same patients. A median of around 150,000 T cells and approximately 86,000 unique TCRs was obtained from blood samples, and a median clonality of roughly 0.08 was observed. Durable clinical benefit was achieved by nine patients but not by the remaining 20. Approximately 30 patients had pretreatment blood TCR-seq, roughly 24 had at least one posttreatment blood collection, and roughly 24 had tumor TCR-seq. The full study reports these points: Because of the small sample size (n of about 29) and the many exploratory analyses performed, the results are intended to be regarded as hypothesis-generating. Greater expansion of tumor-associated TCR clones in peripheral blood 3 weeks after the start of treatment was observed in patients with durable benefit (n ≈ 20, p = 0.022). A pretreatment peripheral blood TCR clonality below the median was linked to improved progression-free and overall survival.

V ends up 7 bases short and J 4 bases short, with an unmatched junction base count of 11. The cysteine opens and the phenylalanine closes a CDR3 of 16 amino acids. The only DNA kept is the CDR3, 48 bases in frame from the first base. Via the germline V gene (reference sequence), CDR1 is MNHNY and CDR2 SVGAGI. To estimate absolute template abundance from read counts, synthetic TCR analog templates were spiked into each PCR. TCRbeta CDR3 regions were amplified from genomic DNA with bias-controlled V and J gene primers using the immunoSEQ assay. Sequencing of rearranged TCRbeta segments was done at approximately 20X coverage. In the paper's pipeline: Clustering was used to correct sequencing errors, and CDR3s were annotated against IMGT to assign V, D and J genes. Only productive TCRbeta rearrangements were used in downstream analyses, excluding out-of-frame or stop-codon sequences. Clonality was calculated as one minus the Shannon entropy normalized by the log of the number of unique productive sequences. Fisher's exact test with Benjamini-Hochberg correction, using a cutoff of adjusted p below 0.01, was how clones that differed between time points or between blood and tumor were identified. TCRdb mirrors the immuneACCESS table, restricted to in-frame sequences. Some clones are absent from its copies; in checked studies, under half trace to an unresolved V gene, and the reason for the others is unknown. Clone size and V and J calls were adopted from that table, with D and trimming inferred from the DNA. This sample lists about 130,000 clones; roughly 82% were detected once. Approximately 2.4% of the sample rests with the top ten.

Interpreted using the paper, the time point label stands for: peripheral blood 6 weeks after treatment start. A cohort of some 29 patients with locally advanced or metastatic urothelial carcinoma, treated at Memorial Sloan Kettering on a trial protocol, was included. Peripheral blood mononuclear cells were collected from each patient pretreatment and during treatment, giving between 1 and 8 total time points per patient. The Qiagen DNeasy Blood extraction kit was used to purify genomic DNA from total PBMCs and tumor samples. Collected pretreatment and during treatment, PBMCs were isolated and stored as previously described.

The sequence was obtained from a man between 50 and 59 years old with urothelial cancer. The material was PBMCs, obtained around atezolizumab (anti-PD-L1) treatment. Recombination connected TRBV6-6 to TRBJ1-4, and 8 junction bases match TRBD1. The base sequence is TGTGCCAGCACCGACCGACAGGGGCTTGTTAATGAAAAACTGTTTTTT. Translated, it gives CASTDRQGLVNEKLFF.